A selection of T cell receptor beta chains follows, all from one sample in a study of shared clonotypes between healthy human individuals. Clones were read by immunoSEQ multiplex PCR, and TCRdb kept only the in-frame ones, dropping some. There are 2 million to 2.5 million clones in the sample; less than 95% occur only once, and 0.37% lies in the top ten. The sample comprised naive CD4+ T cells from PBMCs. These receptors originate from a man between 18 and 29 years old in good health. Some clones in this sample may be carry-over from other donors' samples. Each CDR3 is given without its conserved first and last residue.

j_gene | v_gene | CDR3aa
TRBJ2-1 | TRBV2 | ARHGTAGNEQF
TRBJ2-6 | TRBV7-9 | ASSSGRGGIFSGANVLT
TRBJ1-2 | TRBV7-2 | ASSLDHLDSAYYT
TRBJ2-7 | TRBV28 | ASTPPSGTGDNEQY
TRBJ2-5 | TRBV5-6 | ASSGDRATYQETQY
TRBJ1-3 | TRBV27 | ASSGTGAARNTIY
TRBJ2-1 | TRBV19 | ASSPRASGSWDEQF
TRBJ2-7 | TRBV29-1 | SGSRDLLPSSYEQY
TRBJ2-5 | TRBV11-2 | ASSLDPGGETQY
TRBJ2-5 | TRBV29-1 | SVEDGTSYETQY
TRBJ2-5 | TRBV5-4 | ASSYTSETQY
TRBJ2-5 | TRBV7-7 | ASSSEVRAQETQY
TRBJ1-2 | TRBV30 | ARRMDFGYT
TRBJ1-1 | TRBV19 | ASRGYLMNTEAF
TRBJ1-5 | TRBV27 | ASLGQAPTAGNQPQH
TRBJ2-1 | TRBV28 | ASSKGTSVNEQF
TRBJ1-2 | TRBV29-1 | SVGGGNYGYT
TRBJ2-5 | TRBV18 | ASSPAPQETQY
TRBJ2-7 | TRBV18 | ASSSFGADGEQY
TRBJ1-2 | TRBV25-1 | ASAPTENIGGYT
TRBJ1-1 | TRBV7-3 | ASSTTGDRPLYTEAF
TRBJ2-5 | TRBV5-1 | ASSSQSQQETQY
TRBJ1-4 | TRBV19 | ASSIGPATNEKLF
TRBJ2-3 | TRBV5-1 | ASSLGLAGGTQY
TRBJ2-1 | TRBV4-1 | ASSQDYGAIYNEQF
TRBJ2-7 | TRBV5-1 | ASSLDGRGQY
TRBJ2-7 | TRBV5-1 | ASSPSGTSYEQY
TRBJ2-7 | TRBV4-1 | ASSLYRAEEQY
TRBJ2-4 | TRBV4-3 | ASSQSGAGGGKNIQY
TRBJ2-7 | TRBV27 | ASSLGAVGEQY
TRBJ1-2 | TRBV6-1 | ASTPRGVYGYT
TRBJ2-3 | TRBV25-1 | ASSERWGKGTTDTQY
TRBJ1-1 | TRBV7-8 | ASSLALPGGTEAF
TRBJ1-4 | TRBV28 | ASRPRQEKLF
TRBJ1-1 | TRBV7-3 | ASSLTGPNTEAF
TRBJ2-7 | TRBV5-1 | ASSLARTGVSYEQY
TRBJ2-1 | TRBV11-3 | ASSFDNEQF